Sequencing of this TCR beta chain was carried out in a study of T cell repertoires in cytomegalovirus infection. As for the study in general: Selection of CMV epitopes for the study included recently identified HLA-C-restricted and well-studied HLA-B-restricted ones. Carrying CMV and the relevant HLA type showed in public TCR beta signatures.

About this clonotype itself: Its antigen remains unknown. A read error may explain this, as a much larger clone is one base away.

Germline CDR1 reads MNHEY; CDR2 reads SMNVEV (reference sequence). The CDR3 spans 16 residues. J gave up 3 bases and V 1 base, and 6 bases lay outside the gene matches. TCRdb re-called the reads through MiXCR, storing one row per CDR3 protein. The profile shows hundreds of thousands of distinct CDR3 sequences, roughly 31% of them singletons. Overall study results and limits: Of the TCR beta families, the public ones yielded a cumulative frequency that identified carriers of CMV plus the relevant HLA. The ex vivo response showed dominance by HLA-C-restricted CMV-specific TCR beta clonotypes.

Material: cultured CD8+ T cells from PBMCs, obtained from culture after CMV antigen stimulation. The rearrangement uses TRBV27 and TRBJ1-5, with TRBD1 matching over 7 bases. This TCR was sampled from a human donor in good health (CMV status not recorded). Some clones in this sample may be carry-over from other donors' samples. CDR3 in amino acids: CASSLYDRAFNQPQHF. The CDR3, as DNA: TGTGCCAGCAGTTTATATGACAGGGCGTTCAATCAGCCCCAGCATTTT.